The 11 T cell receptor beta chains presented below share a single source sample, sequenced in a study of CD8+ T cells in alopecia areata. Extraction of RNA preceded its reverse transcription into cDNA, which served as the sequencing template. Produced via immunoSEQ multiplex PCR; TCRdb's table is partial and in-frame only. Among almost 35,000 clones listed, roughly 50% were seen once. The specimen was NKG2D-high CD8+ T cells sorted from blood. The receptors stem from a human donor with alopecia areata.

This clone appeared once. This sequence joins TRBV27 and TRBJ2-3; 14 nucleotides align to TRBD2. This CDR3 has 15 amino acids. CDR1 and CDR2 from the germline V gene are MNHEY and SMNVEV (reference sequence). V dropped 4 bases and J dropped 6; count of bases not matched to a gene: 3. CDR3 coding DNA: TGTGCCAGCAGTTGGGGACTAGCGGGAGATGATACGCAGTATTTT. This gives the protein CASSWGLAGDDTQYF.

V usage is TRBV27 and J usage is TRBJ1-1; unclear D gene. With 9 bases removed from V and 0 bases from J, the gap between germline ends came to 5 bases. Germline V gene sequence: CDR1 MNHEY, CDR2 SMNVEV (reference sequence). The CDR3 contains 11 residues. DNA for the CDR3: TGTGCCAGTCACCTGAACACTGAAGCTTTCTTT. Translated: CASHLNTEAFF.

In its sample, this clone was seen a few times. The CDR3 reads CASSDGTVSSSYEQYF. The CDR3 bases are TGTGCCAGCAGCGACGGGACGGTTTCTAGCTCCTACGAGCAGTACTTC. The V call is TRBV9, the J call TRBJ2-7; TRBD1 or TRBD2 may be the D gene (5 bases each). The CDR3 totals 16 residues. The germline V gene encodes CDR1 SGDLS and CDR2 YYNGEE. Trimming stripped 3 bases from V and 0 bases from J, with 16 bases between.

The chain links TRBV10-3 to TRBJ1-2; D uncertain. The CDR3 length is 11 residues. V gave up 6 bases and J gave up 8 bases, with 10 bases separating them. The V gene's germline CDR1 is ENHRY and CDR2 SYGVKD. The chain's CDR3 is CAIRARDGYTF. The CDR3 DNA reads TGTGCCATCAGAGCCCGTGACGGCTACACCTTC.

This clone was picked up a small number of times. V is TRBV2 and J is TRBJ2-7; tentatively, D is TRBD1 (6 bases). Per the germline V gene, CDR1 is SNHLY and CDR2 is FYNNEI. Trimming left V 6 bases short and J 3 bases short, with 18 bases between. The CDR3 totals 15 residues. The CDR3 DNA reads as TGTGCCAGCAGGGATACCCGTACAGGGATCTACGAGCAGTACTTC. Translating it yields CASRDTRTGIYEQYF.

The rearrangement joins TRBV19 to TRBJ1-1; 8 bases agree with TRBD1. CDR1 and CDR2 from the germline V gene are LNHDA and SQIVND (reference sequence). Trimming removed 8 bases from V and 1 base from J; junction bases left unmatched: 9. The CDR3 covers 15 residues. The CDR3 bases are TGTGCCAGTTTGCCGGTACAGGGGGGGAACACTGAAGCTTTCTTT. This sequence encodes CASLPVQGGNTEAFF.

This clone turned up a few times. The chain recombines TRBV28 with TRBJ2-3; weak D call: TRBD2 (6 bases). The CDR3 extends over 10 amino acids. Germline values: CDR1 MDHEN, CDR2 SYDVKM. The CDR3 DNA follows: TGTGCGGGGGGTTCAGATACGCAGTATTTT. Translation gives CAGGSDTQYF.

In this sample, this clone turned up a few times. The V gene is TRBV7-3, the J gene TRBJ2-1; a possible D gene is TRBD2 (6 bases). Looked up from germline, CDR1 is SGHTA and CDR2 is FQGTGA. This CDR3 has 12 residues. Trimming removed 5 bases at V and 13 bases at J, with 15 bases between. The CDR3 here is CASSLPPGAQFF. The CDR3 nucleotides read TGTGCCAGCAGCCTTCCCCCGGGAGCACAGTTCTTC.

DNA of the CDR3: TGTGCCAGCAGCTTGGGGACAGGGGTTTCCGATGAGCAGTTCTTC. It codes for CASSLGTGVSDEQFF. The chain combines TRBV7-9 with TRBJ2-1, with TRBD1 matching over 10 bases. Germline values: CDR1 SEHNR, CDR2 FQNEAQ (reference sequence). CDR3 length: 15 amino acids. V shed 3 bases, J shed 8 bases, and the junction held 7 bases outside the gene matches.

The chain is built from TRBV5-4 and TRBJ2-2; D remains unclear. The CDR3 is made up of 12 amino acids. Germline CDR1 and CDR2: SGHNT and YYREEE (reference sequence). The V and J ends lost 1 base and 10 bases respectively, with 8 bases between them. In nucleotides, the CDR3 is TGTGCCAGCAGCTTGACCGGTCTGGAGCTGTTTTTT. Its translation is CASSLTGLELFF.

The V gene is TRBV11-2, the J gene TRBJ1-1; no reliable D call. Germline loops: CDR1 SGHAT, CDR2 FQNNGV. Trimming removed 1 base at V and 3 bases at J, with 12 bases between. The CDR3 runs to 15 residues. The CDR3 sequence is CASSLGGGGHTEAFF. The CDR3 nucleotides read TGTGCCAGCAGCTTAGGGGGAGGTGGGCACACTGAAGCTTTCTTT.